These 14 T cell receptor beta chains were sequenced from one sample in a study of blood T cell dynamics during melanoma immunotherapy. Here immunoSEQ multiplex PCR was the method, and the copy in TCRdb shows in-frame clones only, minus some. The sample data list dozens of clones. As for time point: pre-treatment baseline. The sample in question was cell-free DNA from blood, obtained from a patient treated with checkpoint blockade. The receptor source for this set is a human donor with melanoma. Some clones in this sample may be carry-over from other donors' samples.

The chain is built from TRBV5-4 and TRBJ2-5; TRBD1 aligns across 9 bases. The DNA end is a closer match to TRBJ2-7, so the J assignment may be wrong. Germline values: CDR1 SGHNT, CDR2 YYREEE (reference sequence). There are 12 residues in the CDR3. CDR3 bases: TGTGCTACCGGGACAGGGATCCTCGAGCAGTACTTC. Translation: CATGTGILEQYF.

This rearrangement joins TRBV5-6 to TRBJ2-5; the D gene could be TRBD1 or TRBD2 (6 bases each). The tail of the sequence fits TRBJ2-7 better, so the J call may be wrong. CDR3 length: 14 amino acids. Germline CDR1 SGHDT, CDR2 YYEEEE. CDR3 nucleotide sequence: TGTGCCAGCAGCTTAGGGGGAGGCCCCTACGAGCAGTACTTC. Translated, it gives CASSLGGGPYEQYF.

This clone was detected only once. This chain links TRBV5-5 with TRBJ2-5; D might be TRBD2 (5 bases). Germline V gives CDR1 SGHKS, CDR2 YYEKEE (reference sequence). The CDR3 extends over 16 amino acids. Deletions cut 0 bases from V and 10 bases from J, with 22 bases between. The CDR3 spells CASSLAVAPTDGDQYF. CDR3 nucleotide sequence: TGTGCCAGCAGCTTGGCCGTCGCACCAACAGACGGGGACCAGTACTTC.

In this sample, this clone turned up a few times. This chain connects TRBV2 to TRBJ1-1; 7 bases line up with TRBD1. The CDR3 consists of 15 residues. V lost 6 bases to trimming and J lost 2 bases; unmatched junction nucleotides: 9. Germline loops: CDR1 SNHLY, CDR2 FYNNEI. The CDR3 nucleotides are TGTGCCAGCAGGCGCAGACAGGGCGGAAACACTGAAGCTTTCTTT. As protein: CASRRRQGGNTEAFF.

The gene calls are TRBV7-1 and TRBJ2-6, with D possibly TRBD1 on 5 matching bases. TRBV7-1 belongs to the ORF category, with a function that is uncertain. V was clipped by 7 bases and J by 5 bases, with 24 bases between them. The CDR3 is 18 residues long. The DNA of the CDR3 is TGTGCCAGCACAGTTATGTTCACGAGGACAAGTCGGGCCAACGTCCTGACTTTC. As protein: CASTVMFTRTSRANVLTF.

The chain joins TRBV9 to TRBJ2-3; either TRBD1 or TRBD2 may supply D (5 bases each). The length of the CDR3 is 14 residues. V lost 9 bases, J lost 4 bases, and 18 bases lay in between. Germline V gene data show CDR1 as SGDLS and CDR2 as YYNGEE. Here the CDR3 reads CATSSEGHADTQYF. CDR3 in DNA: TGTGCCACGAGCTCCGAGGGGCACGCAGATACGCAGTATTTT.

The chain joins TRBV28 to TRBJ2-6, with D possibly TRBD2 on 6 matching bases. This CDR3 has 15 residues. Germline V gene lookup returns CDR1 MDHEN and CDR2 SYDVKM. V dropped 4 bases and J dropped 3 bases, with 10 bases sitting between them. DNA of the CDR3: TGTGCCAGCAGTTCCCGGAGGGTTGGGGCCAACGTCCTGACTTTC. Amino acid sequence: CASSSRRVGANVLTF.

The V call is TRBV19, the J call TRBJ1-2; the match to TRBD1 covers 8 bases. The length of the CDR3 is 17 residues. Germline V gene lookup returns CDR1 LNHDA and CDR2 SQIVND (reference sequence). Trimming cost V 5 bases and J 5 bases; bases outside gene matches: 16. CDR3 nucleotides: TGTGCCAGTAGTCACCGGGGCAGGGGGCCGCTCTGGTATGGCTACACCTTC. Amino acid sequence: CASSHRGRGPLWYGYTF.

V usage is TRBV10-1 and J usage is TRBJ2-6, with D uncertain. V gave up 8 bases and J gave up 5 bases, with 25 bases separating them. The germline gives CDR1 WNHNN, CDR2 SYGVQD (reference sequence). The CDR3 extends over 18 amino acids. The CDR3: CASVCVQDRKSRANVLTF. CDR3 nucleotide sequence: TGCGCCAGCGTGTGTGTACAAGATCGCAAAAGTCGGGCCAACGTCCTGACTTTC.

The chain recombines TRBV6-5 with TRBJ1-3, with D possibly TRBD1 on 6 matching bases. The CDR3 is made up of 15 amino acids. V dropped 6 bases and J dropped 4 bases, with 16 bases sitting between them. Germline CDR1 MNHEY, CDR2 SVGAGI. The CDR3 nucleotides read TGTGCCAGCAGCCGCGCCCCAGGGGCAGGAAACACCATATATTTT. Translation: CASSRAPGAGNTIYF.

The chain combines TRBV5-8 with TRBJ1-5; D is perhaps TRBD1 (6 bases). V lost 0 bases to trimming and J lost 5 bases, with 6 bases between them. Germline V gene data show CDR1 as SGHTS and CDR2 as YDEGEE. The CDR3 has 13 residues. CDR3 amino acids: CASSLAGDQPQHF. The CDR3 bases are TGTGCCAGCAGCTTGGCAGGGGATCAGCCCCAGCATTTT.

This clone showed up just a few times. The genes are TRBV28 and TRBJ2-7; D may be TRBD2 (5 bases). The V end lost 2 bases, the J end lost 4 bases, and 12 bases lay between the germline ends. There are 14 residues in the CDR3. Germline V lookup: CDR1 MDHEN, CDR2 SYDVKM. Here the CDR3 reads CASSLGLAVYEQYF. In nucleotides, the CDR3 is TGTGCCAGCAGTTTAGGACTTGCCGTATACGAGCAGTACTTC.

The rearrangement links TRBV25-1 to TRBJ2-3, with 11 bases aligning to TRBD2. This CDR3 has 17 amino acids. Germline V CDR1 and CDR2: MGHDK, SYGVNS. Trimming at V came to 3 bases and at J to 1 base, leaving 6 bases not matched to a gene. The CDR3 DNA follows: TGTGCCAGCAGTGACGTAGCGGGAGGGCCCCGCACAGATACGCAGTATTTT. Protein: CASSDVAGGPRTDTQYF.

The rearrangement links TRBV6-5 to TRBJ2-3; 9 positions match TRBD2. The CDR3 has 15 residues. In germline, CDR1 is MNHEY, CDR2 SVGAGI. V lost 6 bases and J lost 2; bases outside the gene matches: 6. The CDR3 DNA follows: TGTGCCAGCAGGGGGACTAGCACTACCACAGATACGCAGTATTTT. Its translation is CASRGTSTTTDTQYF.